This entry concerns a single T cell receptor beta chain. The source of the sample is a study of blood T cell repertoires in COVID-19. Study-wide context: T cells, B-cell-depleted T cells, or PBMCs provided the cDNA or gDNA that served as material.

Original data processing: Amplification with reference gene primers provided the estimates of nucleated cell counts. Produced via immunoSEQ multiplex PCR; TCRdb's table is partial and in-frame only. V, J and clone size reflect that table, while D and trimming were determined from the DNA. This sample carries roughly 400,000 clones, 80% to 90% of them seen once, and the ten largest clones take around 1.1%. This CDR3 is 14 amino acids long. Trimming removed 2 bases from V and 1 base from J, with 8 bases in between. Looked up from germline, CDR1 is MNHEY and CDR2 is SMNVEV (reference sequence). The age range of participants was about 18 to 100 years, with residence in fewer than 25 US areas. Allocation to cohorts depended on clinical history reported by the participants.

The gene calls are TRBV27 and TRBJ1-1; D is uncertain. Sequencing input: PBMCs or T cells enriched from blood (not recorded which). This clonotype originated in a man aged 30-40 years who had recovered from COVID-19. The DNA for the CDR3 is TGTGCCAGCAGTTTACGGTTTTCGAACACTGAAGCTTTCTTT. Protein sequence: CASSLRFSNTEAFF.